The clone carrying this T cell receptor (beta chain) was seen many times. Its target is unknown. These data belong to a study of identical twins. Study conclusions and caveats: Models underestimated TCR alpha sharing (out-of-frame) in monozygotic twins.

cDNA molecules carried unique molecular identifiers, and template switching added a universal primer site. TCRdb reprocessed the 5' RACE reads via MiXCR and lists one record per CDR3 protein. Among hundreds of thousands of distinct CDR3 sequences listed, 5.5% to 7.5% were seen once. Sample: naive T cells sorted from blood. This clonotype originated in a young man in good health.

CDR3: CASSPTGVNEKLFF. The DNA for the CDR3 is TGTGCCAGCAGCCCTACAGGGGTTAATGAAAAACTGTTTTTT. V is TRBV7-7 and J is TRBJ1-4; 7 bases are a match to TRBD1. CDR3 length: 14 amino acids. CDR1 and CDR2 from the germline V gene are SSHAT and FNYEAQ (reference sequence). V shed 5 bases and J 4 bases; nucleotides not matched to a gene: 4.